The T cell receptor beta chain under discussion was sequenced for a study of T cell repertoires in cytomegalovirus infection. Each CDR3 protein is one row after TCRdb ran MiXCR on the reads. Of fewer than 1,000,000 distinct CDR3 sequences in the sample, around 32% were seen once. V lost 6 bases and J 4 bases, leaving 16 bases between the germline ends. CDR1 and CDR2 (germline): SGHKS, YYEKEE (reference sequence). The CDR3 length is 14 residues. Regarding this clonotype: The antigen is unknown.

Sequenced material: cultured CD8+ T cells from PBMCs, taken from culture after CMV antigen stimulation. V and J are TRBV5-5 and TRBJ2-5, with D perhaps being TRBD1 or TRBD2 (6 bases each). The TCR was taken from a human donor in good health (CMV status not recorded). Some clones in this sample may be carry-over from other donors' samples. The CDR3 nucleotides read TGTGCCAGCATTCCGGAGGGGGGAACAGAGACCCAGTACTTC. Protein product: CASIPEGGTETQYF.